This T cell receptor (beta chain) came from a study of graft-versus-host responses after intestinal transplantation. The wider study: After anti-thymocyte globulin induction, recipients took tacrolimus and steroids for 3 to 4 years.

TCRdb's table, derived via immunoSEQ multiplex PCR, lists solely in-frame clones and lacks some. The table lists fewer than 70,000 clones, over 85% of them singletons. V dropped 6 bases and J dropped 4; count of bases not matched to a gene: 4. The CDR3 spans 13 residues. CDR1 and CDR2 from the germline V gene are MNHEY and SVGAGI. The sequence derives from a human patient who received an intestinal transplant, so some T cells may come from the graft donor. Sequencing used bone marrow, obtained approximately 700 days after intestinal transplantation. The J gene is TRBJ1-1, the V gene TRBV6-5, with 8 bases identical to TRBD1. The CDR3 nucleotides are TGTGCCAGCAGGGGACAGGTAGGCACTGAAGCTTTCTTT. Its translation: CASRGQVGTEAFF.